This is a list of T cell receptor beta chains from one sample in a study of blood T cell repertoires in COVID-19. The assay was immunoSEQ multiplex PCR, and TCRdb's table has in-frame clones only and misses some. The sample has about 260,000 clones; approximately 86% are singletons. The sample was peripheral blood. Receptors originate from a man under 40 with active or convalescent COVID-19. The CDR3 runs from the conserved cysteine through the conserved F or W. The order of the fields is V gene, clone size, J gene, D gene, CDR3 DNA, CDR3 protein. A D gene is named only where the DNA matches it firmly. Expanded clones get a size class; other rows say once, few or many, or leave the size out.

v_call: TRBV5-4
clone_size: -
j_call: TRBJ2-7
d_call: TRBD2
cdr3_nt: TGTGCCAGCAGTTACGCTAGCGGGGGGACGTACGAGCAGTACTTC
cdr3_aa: CASSYASGGTYEQYF

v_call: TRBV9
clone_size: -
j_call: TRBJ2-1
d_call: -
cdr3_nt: TGTGCCAGCAGCGCCTCAGGGGCGCCCCATGAGCAGTTCTTC
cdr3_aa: CASSASGAPHEQFF

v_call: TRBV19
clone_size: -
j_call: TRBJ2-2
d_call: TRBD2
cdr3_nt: TGTGCCAGTAGTAAGAGCGGGGGGGCCACCGGGGAGCTGTTTTTT
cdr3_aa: CASSKSGGATGELFF

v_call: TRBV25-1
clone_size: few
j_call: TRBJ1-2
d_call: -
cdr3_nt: TGTGCCAGCAGTACGGGTAGATTGGACTATGGCTACACCTTC
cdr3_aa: CASSTGRLDYGYTF

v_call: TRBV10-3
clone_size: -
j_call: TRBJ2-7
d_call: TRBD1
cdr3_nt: TGTGCCATCAGTGCGACGGACAGGGTCTCCTACGAGCAGTACTTC
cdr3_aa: CAISATDRVSYEQYF

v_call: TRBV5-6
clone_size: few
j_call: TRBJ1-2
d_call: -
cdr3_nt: TGTGCCAGCAGCTTACAGGGCCAAGCTAACTATGGCTACACCTTC
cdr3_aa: CASSLQGQANYGYTF

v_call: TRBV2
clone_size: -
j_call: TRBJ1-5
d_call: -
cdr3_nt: TGTGCCAGCAGTGAAAATCTTAACGACAATCATAGCAATCAGCCCCAGCATTTT
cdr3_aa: CASSENLNDNHSNQPQHF

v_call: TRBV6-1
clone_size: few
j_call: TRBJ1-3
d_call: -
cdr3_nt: TGTGCCAGCAGTGAAGGTGGCAGTGGAAACACCATATATTTT
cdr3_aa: CASSEGGSGNTIYF

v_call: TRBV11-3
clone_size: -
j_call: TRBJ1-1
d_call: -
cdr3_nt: TGTGCCAGCAGCTTAGATGGTCCGAGTGAAGCTTTCTTT
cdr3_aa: CASSLDGPSEAFF

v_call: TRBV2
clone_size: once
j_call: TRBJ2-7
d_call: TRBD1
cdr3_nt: TGTGCCAGCGGGAAACAGGGGGGAACCTACGAGCAGTACTTC
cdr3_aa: CASGKQGGTYEQYF

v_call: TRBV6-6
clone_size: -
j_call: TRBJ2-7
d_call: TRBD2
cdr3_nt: TGTGCCAGCAACCAAGCGGGGGGGAAATACGAGCAGTACTTC
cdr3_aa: CASNQAGGKYEQYF

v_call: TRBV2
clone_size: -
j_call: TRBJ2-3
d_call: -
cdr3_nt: TGTGCCAGCAGGAAGGCCGGGGTAGTAGATACGCAGTATTTT
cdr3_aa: CASRKAGVVDTQYF

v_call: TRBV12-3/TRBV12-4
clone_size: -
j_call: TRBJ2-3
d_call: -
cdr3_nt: TGTGCCAGCCGAGGGTATTCGACAGATACGCAGTATTTT
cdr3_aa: CASRGYSTDTQYF

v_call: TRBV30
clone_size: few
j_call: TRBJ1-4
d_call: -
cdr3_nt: TGTGCCTGGAGTGTACTTGGGGCGGCAGTGGAAAAACTGTTTTTT
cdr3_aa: CAWSVLGAAVEKLFF

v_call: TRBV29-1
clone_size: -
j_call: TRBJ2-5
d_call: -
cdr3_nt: TGCAGCTCCTCGGGGGGACACGAGAAAGAGACCCAGTACTTC
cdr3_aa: CSSSGGHEKETQYF

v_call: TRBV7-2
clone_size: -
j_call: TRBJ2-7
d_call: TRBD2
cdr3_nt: TGTGCCAGCAGCAAATCTAGCGGAGGGCCATACTACGAGCAGTACTTC
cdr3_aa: CASSKSSGGPYYEQYF

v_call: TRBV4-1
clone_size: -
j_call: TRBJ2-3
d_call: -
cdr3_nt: TGCGCCAGCAGCCTGGGGGCGCTTCGCACTAGCACAGATACGCAGTATTTT
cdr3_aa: CASSLGALRTSTDTQYF

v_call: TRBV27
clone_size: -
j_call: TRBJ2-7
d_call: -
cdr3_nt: TGTGCCAGCAGTTACTTACCGGGTCTCGAGCAGTACTTC
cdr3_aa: CASSYLPGLEQYF

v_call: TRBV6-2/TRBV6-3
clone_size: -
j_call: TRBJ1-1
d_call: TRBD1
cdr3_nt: TGTGCCAGCAGTTACGACAGGGGTGGGACTGAAGCTTTCTTT
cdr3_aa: CASSYDRGGTEAFF

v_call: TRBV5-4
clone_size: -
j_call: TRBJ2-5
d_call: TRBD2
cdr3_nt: TGTGCCAGCAGGCCGGGACTAGGATCCCAAGAGACCCAGTACTTC
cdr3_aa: CASRPGLGSQETQYF

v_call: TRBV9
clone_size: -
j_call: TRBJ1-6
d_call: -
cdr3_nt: TGTGCCAGCAGCGAGACGACAAGCAATAATTCACCCCTCCACTTT
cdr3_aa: CASSETTSNNSPLHF

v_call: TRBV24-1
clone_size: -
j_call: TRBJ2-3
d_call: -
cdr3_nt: TGTGCCACCAGTGATTTGCTCCACTATACGCAGTATTTT
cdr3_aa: CATSDLLHYTQYF

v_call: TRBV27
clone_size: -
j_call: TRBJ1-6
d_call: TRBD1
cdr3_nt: TGTGCCAGCAGTTTAGGCAGGGACAGGCTTAATTCACCCCTCCACTTT
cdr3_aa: CASSLGRDRLNSPLHF

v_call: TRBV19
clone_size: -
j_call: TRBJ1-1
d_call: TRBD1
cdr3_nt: TGTGCCAGTAAGGAGGACAGGGGAAAAACTGAAGCTTTCTTT
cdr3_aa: CASKEDRGKTEAFF

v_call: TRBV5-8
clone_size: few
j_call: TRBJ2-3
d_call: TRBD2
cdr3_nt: TGTGCCAGCAGCCCACTAGCGGGGGGGTCCAGGGATACGCAGTATTTT
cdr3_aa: CASSPLAGGSRDTQYF

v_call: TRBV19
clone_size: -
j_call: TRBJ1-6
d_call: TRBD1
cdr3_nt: TGTGCCAGTAGTACAGGGGGCTATAATTCACCCCTCCACTTT
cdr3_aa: CASSTGGYNSPLHF

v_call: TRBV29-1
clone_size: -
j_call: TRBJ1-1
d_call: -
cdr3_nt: TGCAGCGTTGTTGGGGCGGCAGACACTGAAGCTTTCTTT
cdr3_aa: CSVVGAADTEAFF

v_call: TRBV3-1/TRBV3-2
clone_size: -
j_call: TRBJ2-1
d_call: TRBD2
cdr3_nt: TGTGCCAGCAGGGGTAGCGGGAACAATGAGCAGTTCTTC
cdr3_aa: CASRGSGNNEQFF

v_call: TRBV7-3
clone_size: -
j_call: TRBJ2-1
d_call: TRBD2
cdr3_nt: TGTGCCAGCAGCATACTAGCGGGGGGCTACAATGAGCAGTTCTTC
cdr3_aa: CASSILAGGYNEQFF

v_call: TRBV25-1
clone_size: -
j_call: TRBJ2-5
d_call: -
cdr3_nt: TGTGCCAGCAGTGAACCTAGCCAAGAGACCCAGTACTTC
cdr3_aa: CASSEPSQETQYF

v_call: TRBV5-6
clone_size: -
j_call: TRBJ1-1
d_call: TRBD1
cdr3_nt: TGTGCCAGCAGCTTAACGACAGGGGGTGAAGCTTTCTTT
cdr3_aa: CASSLTTGGEAFF

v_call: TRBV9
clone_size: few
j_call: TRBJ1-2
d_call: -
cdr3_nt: TGTGCCAGCAGCGCGGAAATACAGGGACGGGGCTACACCTTC
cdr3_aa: CASSAEIQGRGYTF

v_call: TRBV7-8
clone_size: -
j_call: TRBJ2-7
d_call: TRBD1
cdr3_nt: TGTGCCAGCAGCCCCTCGACTCTGAGGGACAGGGCGTACGAGCAGTACTTC
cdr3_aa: CASSPSTLRDRAYEQYF

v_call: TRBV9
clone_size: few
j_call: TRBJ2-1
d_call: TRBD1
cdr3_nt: TGTGCCAGCAGCGTAGACGGGGACAGCCCCCTCAATGAGCAGTTCTTC
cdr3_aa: CASSVDGDSPLNEQFF

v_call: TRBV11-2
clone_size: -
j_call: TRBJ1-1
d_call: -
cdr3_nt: TGTGCCAGCAGCTTTCTCAGGGACACTGAAGCTTTCTTT
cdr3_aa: CASSFLRDTEAFF

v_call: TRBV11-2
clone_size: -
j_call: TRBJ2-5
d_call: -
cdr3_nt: TGTGCCAGCAGCCCCCCCGGGACAAAGGGGACCCAGTACTTC
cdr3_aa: CASSPPGTKGTQYF

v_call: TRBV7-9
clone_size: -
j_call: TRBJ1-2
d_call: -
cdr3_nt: TGTGCCAGCAGCTCTACCCTCACAGGGATCTATGGCTACACCTTC
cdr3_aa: CASSSTLTGIYGYTF

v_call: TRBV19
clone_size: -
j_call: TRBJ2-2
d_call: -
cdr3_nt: TGTGCCAGTAGTACACTCGGCAGGGCGGCCGGGGAGCTGTTTTTT
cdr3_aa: CASSTLGRAAGELFF

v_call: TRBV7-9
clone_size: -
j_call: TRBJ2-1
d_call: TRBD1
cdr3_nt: TGTGCCAGCAGCTTACGTAGAGATAGGGACAGCACCTACAATGAGCAGTTCTTC
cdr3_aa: CASSLRRDRDSTYNEQFF

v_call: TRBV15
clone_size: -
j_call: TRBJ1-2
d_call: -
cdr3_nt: TGTGCCACCGGCGAGCGTGACTATGGCTACACCTTC
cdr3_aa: CATGERDYGYTF

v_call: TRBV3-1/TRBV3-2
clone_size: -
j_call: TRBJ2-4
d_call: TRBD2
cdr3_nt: TGTGCCAGCAGCCAAGAGACTAGCGGGGGTTCAAACATTCAGTACTTC
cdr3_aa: CASSQETSGGSNIQYF

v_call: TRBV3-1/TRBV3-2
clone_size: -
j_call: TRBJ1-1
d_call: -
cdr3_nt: TGTGCCAGCAGCCAAGATCGGGGGGTTTATACTACTGAAGCTTTCTTT
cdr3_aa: CASSQDRGVYTTEAFF

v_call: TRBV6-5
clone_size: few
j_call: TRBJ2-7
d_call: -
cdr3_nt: TGTGCCAGCAGAATCCGGGACACCTACTCCTACGAGCAGTACTTC
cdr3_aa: CASRIRDTYSYEQYF

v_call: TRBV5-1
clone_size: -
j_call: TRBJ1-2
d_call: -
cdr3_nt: TGCGCCAGCAGCCATCAAGGCGGGGACGCGTATGGCTACACCTTC
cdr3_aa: CASSHQGGDAYGYTF

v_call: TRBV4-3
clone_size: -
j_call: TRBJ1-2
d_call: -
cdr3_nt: TGCGCCAGCAGCCAAGGGGCAGGGGATATTTACTATGGCTACACCTTC
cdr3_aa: CASSQGAGDIYYGYTF

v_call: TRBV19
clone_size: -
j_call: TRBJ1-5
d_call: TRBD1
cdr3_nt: TGTGCCAGTAGATTCCAGGGACAGCTCGGTCAGCCCCAGCATTTT
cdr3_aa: CASRFQGQLGQPQHF

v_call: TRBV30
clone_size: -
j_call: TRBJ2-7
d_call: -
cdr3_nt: TGTGCCTGGAGTTCGGGAGTCCACTACGAGCAGTACTTC
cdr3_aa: CAWSSGVHYEQYF

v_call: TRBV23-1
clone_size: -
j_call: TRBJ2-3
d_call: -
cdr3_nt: TGCGCCAGCAACCAGAGCACAGATACGCAGTATTTT
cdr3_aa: CASNQSTDTQYF

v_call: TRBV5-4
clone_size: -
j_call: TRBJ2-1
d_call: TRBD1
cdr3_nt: TGTGCCAGCAGCCCTGGACAGGGGGCTTACAATGAGCAGTTCTTC
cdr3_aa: CASSPGQGAYNEQFF

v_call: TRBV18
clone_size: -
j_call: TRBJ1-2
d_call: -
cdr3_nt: TGTGCCAGCTCACCAGCGGGGGCAGAGGGCTACACCTTC
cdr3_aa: CASSPAGAEGYTF

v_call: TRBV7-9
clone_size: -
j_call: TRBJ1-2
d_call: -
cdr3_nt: TGTGCCAGCAGCTCAGGGCCACAGGGATTTTATGGCTACACCTTC
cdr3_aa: CASSSGPQGFYGYTF

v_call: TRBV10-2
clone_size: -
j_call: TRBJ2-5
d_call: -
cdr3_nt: TGCGCCAGCAGTGAATCGGGGGGCGCAAACCCAGAGACCCAGTACTTC
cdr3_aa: CASSESGGANPETQYF

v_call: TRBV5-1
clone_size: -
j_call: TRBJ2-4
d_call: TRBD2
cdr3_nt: TGCGCCAGCAGCTTGCGGGGGGAGATCCACATTCAGTACTTC
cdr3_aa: CASSLRGEIHIQYF

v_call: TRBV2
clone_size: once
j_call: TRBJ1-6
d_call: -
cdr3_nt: TGTGCCGGAAGACAGGAAGTTAGCTATAATTCACCCCTCCACTTT
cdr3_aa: CAGRQEVSYNSPLHF